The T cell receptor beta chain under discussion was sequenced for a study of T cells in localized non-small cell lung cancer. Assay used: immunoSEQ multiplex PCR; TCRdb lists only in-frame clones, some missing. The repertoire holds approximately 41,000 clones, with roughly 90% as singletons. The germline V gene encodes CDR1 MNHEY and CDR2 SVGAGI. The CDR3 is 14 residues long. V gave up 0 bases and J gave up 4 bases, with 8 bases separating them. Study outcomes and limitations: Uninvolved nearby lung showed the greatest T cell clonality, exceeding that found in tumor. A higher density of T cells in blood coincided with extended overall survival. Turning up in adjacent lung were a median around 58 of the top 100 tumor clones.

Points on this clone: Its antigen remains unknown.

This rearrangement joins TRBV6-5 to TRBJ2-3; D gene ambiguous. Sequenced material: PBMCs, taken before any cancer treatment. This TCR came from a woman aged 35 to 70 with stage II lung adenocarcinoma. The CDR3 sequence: CASSYSNGADTQYF. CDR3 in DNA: TGTGCCAGCAGTTACTCGAACGGCGCAGATACGCAGTATTTT.